The sequence of this TCR beta chain was determined in a study of Ad26.COV2.S vaccination and SARS-CoV-2 variants. Study observations and caveats: The TCR breadth and depth analyses may have produced an underestimate of total T cell responses.

With regard to this clone: The target antigen is unknown.

Treatment given: 19 received Ad26.COV2.S at low or high dose, single or two shots; several received placebo; per-sample allocation not given. Day 63 following the first vaccine or placebo injection was when the samples were taken. Participants' vaccine, an Ad26 vector, delivered Wuhan-strain SARS-CoV-2 spike. Measured with immunoSEQ multiplex PCR; TCRdb has only the in-frame clones, and not every one. The sample carries about 450,000 clones, 89% recorded once. Trimming cost V 2 bases and J 4 bases; bases outside gene matches: 3. The V gene's germline CDR1 is MNHEY and CDR2 SMNVEV (reference sequence). The CDR3 sequence is 15 residues long.

Sequencing was performed on peripheral blood, taken in a trial of Ad26.COV2.S vaccine versus placebo. The gene calls are TRBV27 and TRBJ2-3; 10 positions agree with TRBD2. The sequence was collected from a person between 18 and 60 years old who received the Ad26.COV2.S COVID-19 vaccine or a placebo. CDR3 in DNA: TGTGCCAGCAGTTTAAGGACTAGCGGCCCAGATACGCAGTATTTT. Protein product: CASSLRTSGPDTQYF.